Following are 17 T cell receptor beta chains from one sample sequenced in a study of cytotoxic CD8 clonotypes in ibrutinib-treated CLL. Libraries were prepared by immunoSEQ multiplex PCR; TCRdb keeps only in-frame clonotypes and omits some of them. The sample shows roughly 52,000 clones, 45% to 55% of them seen only once. Material: PBMCs, obtained after 12 months of ibrutinib treatment. The receptor source for this set is a human donor with chronic lymphocytic leukemia.

V is TRBV5-1 and J is TRBJ1-5, with D maybe TRBD1 (5 bases). V was shortened by 0 bases and J by 2 bases, with 9 bases between the two germline ends. From germline, CDR1 is SGHRS and CDR2 YFSETQ. There are 15 residues in the CDR3. CDR3 sequence reads: CASSLAGGGNQPQHF. The CDR3 nucleotides are TGCGCCAGCAGCTTGGCTGGGGGAGGCAATCAGCCCCAGCATTTT.

The V and J genes are TRBV18 and TRBJ1-1; tentatively, D is TRBD1 (5 bases). Germline CDR1 reads KGHSH; CDR2 reads LQKENI. Trimming cost V 3 bases and J 8 bases, with 13 bases left between them. CDR3 length: 13 residues. The CDR3 coding sequence is TGTGCCAGCTCACCCTCGATTGGGACGGAAGCTTTCTTT. Translated, it gives CASSPSIGTEAFF.

The chain combines TRBV30 with TRBJ2-5; 7 positions match TRBD2. J gave up 2 bases and V 7 bases, and 4 bases lay outside the gene matches. Germline V gives CDR1 GTSNPN, CDR2 SVGIG (reference sequence). The CDR3 runs to 12 residues. CDR3 amino acids: CASKRDQETQYF. CDR3 sequence (DNA): TGTGCCTCCAAGCGGGATCAAGAGACCCAGTACTTC.

Only a few counts were recorded for this clone. The CDR3 DNA sequence: TGTGCCTGGGGGTCCCGGTGGGATGGCTACACCTTC. This gives the protein CAWGSRWDGYTF. V and J are TRBV30 and TRBJ1-2; D not certain. This CDR3 spans 12 amino acids. The V gene's germline CDR1 is GTSNPN and CDR2 SVGIG (reference sequence). Trimming left V 5 bases short and J 6 bases short, with 13 bases between.

The CDR3 sequence: CSVVGGPNEQFF. The CDR3 DNA follows: TGCAGCGTTGTCGGAGGCCCCAATGAGCAGTTCTTC. The chain couples TRBV29-1 to TRBJ2-1, with TRBD2 as a possible D gene (5 bases). Germline-derived CDR1 and CDR2 are SQVTM and ANQGSEA. CDR3 length: 12 amino acids. Trimming removed 4 bases at V and 6 bases at J, with 10 bases between.

The chain has TRBV12-2 and TRBJ2-1. TRBV12-2 is labeled a pseudogene. The CDR3 has 15 residues. The CDR3 DNA sequence: TGTGCAAGTCGCCGAAAGCCCAGGGACGGCAATGAGCAGTTCTTC. Translating it yields CASRRKPRDGNEQFF.

The J gene is TRBJ1-1, the V gene TRBV2; D unclear. The V end was cut by 7 bases, the J end by 4 bases, with 4 bases between. Per the germline V gene, CDR1 is SNHLY and CDR2 is FYNNEI. The CDR3 has 10 amino acids. This chain's CDR3 is CASTITEAFF. DNA of the CDR3: TGTGCCAGCACAATCACTGAAGCTTTCTTT. The entire variable domain, with the rest obtained from reference TRBV2 and TRBJ1-1, is as follows: EPEVTQTPSHQVTQMGQEVILRCVPISNHLYFYWYRQILGQKVEFLVSFYNNEISEKSEIFDDQFSVERPDGSNFTLKIRSTKLEDSAMYFCASTITEAFFGQGTRLTVV.

J is TRBJ2-5 and V is TRBV20-1, with D unclear. The V end lost 7 bases, the J end lost 5 bases, and 8 bases lay between the germline ends. The CDR3 consists of 10 residues. Per the germline V gene, CDR1 is DFQATT and CDR2 is SNEGSKA (reference sequence). The CDR3 region is CSGRTETQYF. The CDR3 DNA follows: TGCAGTGGCCGCACGGAGACCCAGTACTTC.

The chain couples TRBV5-1 to TRBJ2-7; D perhaps matches TRBD2 (5 bases). With 4 bases removed from V and 0 bases from J, the gap between germline ends came to 17 bases. Germline V lookup: CDR1 SGHRS, CDR2 YFSETQ. The CDR3 totals 16 residues. CDR3 nucleotide sequence: TGCGCCAGCAGCCCCGAGGGTCTAGGTCTCTCCTACGAGCAGTACTTC. Protein: CASSPEGLGLSYEQYF.

This clone was seen a few times. The CDR3 sequence: CSVEGRGLAVNEQYF. The DNA for the CDR3 is TGCAGCGTTGAAGGTCGAGGGCTAGCGGTAAACGAGCAGTACTTC. This chain joins TRBV29-1 and TRBJ2-7; 7 bases are shared with TRBD2. The CDR3 has 15 amino acids. V lost 1 base to trimming and J lost 5 bases; unmatched junction nucleotides: 11. The germline gives CDR1 SQVTM, CDR2 ANQGSEA.

The chain uses TRBV21-1 and TRBJ2-5; the table's D call, TRBD1, has no DNA check behind it. TRBV21-1 is termed a pseudogene. The CDR3 has 14 amino acids. CDR3 bases: TGTGCCAGCAGCAAAGGCAGGGGAGAAGAGACCCAGTACTTC. Encoded protein: CASSKGRGEETQYF.

V gene TRBV27 combines with J gene TRBJ1-1; no clear D. Germline CDR1 MNHEY, CDR2 SMNVEV (reference sequence). The CDR3 length is 13 residues. V lost 3 bases to trimming and J lost 0 bases, with 5 bases between them. CDR3 in amino acids: CASSFFLNTEAFF. The CDR3 DNA follows: TGTGCCAGCAGTTTCTTTCTGAACACTGAAGCTTTCTTT.

The CDR3 here is CAWSVNREEKLFF. Written as DNA, the CDR3 is TGTGCCTGGAGTGTAAACAGGGAGGAAAAACTGTTTTTT. This chain uses TRBV30 with TRBJ1-4; weak D call: TRBD1 (6 bases). CDR1 and CDR2 (germline): GTSNPN, SVGIG (reference sequence). The CDR3 length is 13 residues. Trimming stripped 0 bases from V and 8 bases from J, with 10 bases between. The complete variable domain, with remaining parts taken from reference TRBV30 and TRBJ1-4, reads SQTIHQWPATLVQPVGSPLSLECTVEGTSNPNLYWYRQAAGRGLQLLFYSVGIGQISSEVPQNLSASRPQDRQFILSSKKLLLSDSGFYLCAWSVNREEKLFFGSGTQLSVL.

V is TRBV7-9 and J is TRBJ2-1, with D possibly being TRBD2 (5 bases). The ends were cut back, 5 bases at V and 9 bases at J, with 17 bases in the middle. Germline loops: CDR1 SEHNR, CDR2 FQNEAQ (reference sequence). CDR3 length: 14 residues. CDR3 protein: CASSPPGVGGEQFF. In DNA form, the CDR3 reads TGTGCCAGCAGCCCCCCCGGGGTTGGAGGTGAGCAGTTCTTC.

The chain joins TRBV5-1 to TRBJ1-5; unclear D gene. CDR3 length: 13 amino acids. V was clipped by 0 bases and J by 3 bases, with 4 bases between them. Germline V gives CDR1 SGHRS, CDR2 YFSETQ. In DNA, the CDR3 is TGCGCCAGCAGCTTGGACGACAATCAGCCCCAGCATTTT. This gives the protein CASSLDDNQPQHF.

For the CDR3, the DNA is TGTGCCAGCAGTGCCCCTATCGGACAGGCCTACGAGCAGTACTTC. Its translation is CASSAPIGQAYEQYF. The chain joins TRBV6-1 to TRBJ2-7, with 7 bases aligning to TRBD1. Germline V gene lookup returns CDR1 MNHNS and CDR2 SASEGT. The V and J ends lost 4 bases and 2 bases, in that order; junction bases with no gene match: 8. The CDR3 extends over 15 amino acids.

The V and J genes are TRBV11-2 and TRBJ2-1; D is ambiguous. The CDR3 consists of 15 residues. Trimming stripped 3 bases from V and 6 bases from J, with 15 bases between. Looked up from germline, CDR1 is SGHAT and CDR2 is FQNNGV. The CDR3, as DNA: TGTGCCAGCAGCTTCCAGCGCGTCCCGGCCAATGAGCAGTTCTTC. The encoded protein is CASSFQRVPANEQFF.